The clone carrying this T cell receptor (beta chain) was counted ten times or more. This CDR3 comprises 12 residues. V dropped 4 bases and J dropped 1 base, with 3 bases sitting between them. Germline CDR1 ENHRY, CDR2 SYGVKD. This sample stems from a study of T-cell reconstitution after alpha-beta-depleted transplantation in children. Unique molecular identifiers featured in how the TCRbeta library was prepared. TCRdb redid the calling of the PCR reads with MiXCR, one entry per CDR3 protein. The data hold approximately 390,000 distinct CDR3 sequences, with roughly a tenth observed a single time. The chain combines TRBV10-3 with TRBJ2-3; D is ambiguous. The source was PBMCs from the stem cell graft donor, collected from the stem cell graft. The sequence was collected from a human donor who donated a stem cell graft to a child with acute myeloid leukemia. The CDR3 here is CAISGRTDTQYF. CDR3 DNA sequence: TGTGCCATCAGTGGGCGCACAGATACGCAGTATTTT.